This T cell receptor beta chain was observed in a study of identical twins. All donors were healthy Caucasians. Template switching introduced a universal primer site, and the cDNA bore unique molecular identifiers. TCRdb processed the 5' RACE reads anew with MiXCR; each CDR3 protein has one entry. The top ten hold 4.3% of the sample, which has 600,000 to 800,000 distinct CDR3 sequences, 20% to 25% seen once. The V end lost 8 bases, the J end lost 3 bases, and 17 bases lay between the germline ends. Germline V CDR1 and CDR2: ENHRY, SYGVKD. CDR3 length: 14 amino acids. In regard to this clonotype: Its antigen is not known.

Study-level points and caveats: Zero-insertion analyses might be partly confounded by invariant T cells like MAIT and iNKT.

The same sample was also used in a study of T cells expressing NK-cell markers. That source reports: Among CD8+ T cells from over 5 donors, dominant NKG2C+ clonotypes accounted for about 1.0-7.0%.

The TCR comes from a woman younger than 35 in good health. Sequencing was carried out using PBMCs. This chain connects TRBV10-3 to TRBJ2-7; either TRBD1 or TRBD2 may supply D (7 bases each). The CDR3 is CAIGTQGRVYEQYF. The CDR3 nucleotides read TGTGCCATCGGTACACAGGGGAGGGTCTACGAGCAGTACTTC.